Below are 16 T cell receptor beta chains sequenced from a single sample in a study of beta chain features in type 1 diabetes (dated by TCRdb to 2016 to 2018). The library was generated by the immunoSEQ multiplex PCR assay. The High Capacity cDNA Reverse Transcription Kit was used to reverse transcribe all of the isolated RNA, meaning that expressed TCRB transcripts were what got sequenced. Sourced from immuneACCESS, this table was stored by TCRdb with only in-frame sequences that have V and J called. A share of the clones is absent; for the studies checked, an unresolved V gene accounts for under half, and the remainder has no known explanation. This sample is represented by roughly 140,000 clones; approximately 10% of them were singletons. The top ten constitute about 2.1% of the sample. Sequencing was performed on central memory CD4+ T cells from blood. The receptors stem from a man between 18 and 35 years old in good health.

The chain links TRBV7-9 to TRBJ1-6; D is ambiguous. CDR1 SEHNR and CDR2 FQNEAQ come from the germline V gene (reference sequence). This CDR3 spans 14 amino acids. Deletions cut 5 bases from V and 7 bases from J, with 12 bases between. CDR3 sequence reads: CASSLITQNSPLHF. For the CDR3, the DNA is TGTGCCAGCAGCCTCATAACCCAGAATTCACCCCTCCACTTT.

The J gene is TRBJ2-7, the V gene TRBV28, with 9 bases matching TRBD2. The CDR3 totals 13 residues. Per the germline V gene, CDR1 is MDHEN and CDR2 is SYDVKM. Trimming cost V 9 bases and J 3 bases; bases outside gene matches: 6. The CDR3 here is CASSGGGIYEQYF. DNA for the CDR3: TGTGCCAGTAGCGGGGGTGGCATCTACGAGCAGTACTTC.

V usage is TRBV14 and J usage is TRBJ1-2; D is uncertain. CDR3 length equals 13 residues. V lost 2 bases, J lost 1 base, and 5 bases lay in between. Germline assignment: CDR1 SGHDN and CDR2 FVKESK. This CDR3 is CASSQQVNYGYTF. CDR3 in DNA: TGTGCCAGCAGCCAACAGGTTAACTATGGCTACACCTTC. The whole variable domain, filled in from reference TRBV14 and TRBJ1-2, reads EAGVTQFPSHSVIEKGQTVTLRCDPISGHDNLYWYRRVMGKEIKFLLHFVKESKQDESGMPNNRFLAERTGGTYSTLKVQPAELEDSGVYFCASSQQVNYGYTFGSGTRLTVV.

This clone has more than one count but fewer than ten. The V and J genes are TRBV4-3 and TRBJ2-6; D gene uncertain. The V gene lost 1 base and the J gene lost 0 bases, with 10 bases spanning the gap. The germline V gene has CDR1 LGHNA and CDR2 YSLEER. CDR3 length: 17 amino acids. The CDR3 coding sequence is TGCGCCAGCAGCCAAGTGGTACAGCACTCTGGGGCCAACGTCCTGACTTTC. The encoded protein is CASSQVVQHSGANVLTF.

This clone was seen a handful of times. The chain has TRBV28 and TRBJ2-3; D unresolved. Looked up from germline, CDR1 is MDHEN and CDR2 is SYDVKM. V was pared by 6 bases and J by 6 bases, with 7 bases between. This CDR3 has 11 residues. The CDR3 nucleotides are TGTGCCAGCAGCTACATTGATACGCAGTATTTT. Its translation is CASSYIDTQYF.

This chain links TRBV4-1 with TRBJ2-4; tentative D call: TRBD1 (5 bases). Germline CDR1 and CDR2: MGHRA and YSYEKL. This CDR3 is built from 16 residues. The V gene lost 2 bases and the J gene lost 5 bases, with 16 bases spanning the gap. The CDR3: CASSQRAGLVENIQYF. The CDR3 DNA sequence: TGCGCCAGCAGCCAACGGGCAGGGCTTGTCGAAAACATTCAGTACTTC.

This clone came up many times. The gene calls are TRBV25-1 and TRBJ1-1; D unresolved. Germline lookup yields CDR1 MGHDK and CDR2 SYGVNS. There are 13 residues in the CDR3. The V end lost 5 bases, the J end lost 9 bases, and 16 bases lay between the germline ends. CDR3 in DNA: TGTGCCAGCAGTTCCAAGGAAGGGCGAAAAGCTTTCTTT. Its protein is CASSSKEGRKAFF.

The J gene is TRBJ2-3, the V gene TRBV9; TRBD1 matches at 11 bases. The CDR3 has 18 amino acids. Germline values: CDR1 SGDLS, CDR2 YYNGEE. After removal of 4 bases from V and 0 bases from J, the junction contained 10 bases not matched to a gene. The CDR3 DNA sequence: TGTGCCAGCAGCCCCCGGGACAGGGGGACCACTAGCACAGATACGCAGTATTTT. Translated, it gives CASSPRDRGTTSTDTQYF.

The chain links TRBV30 to TRBJ2-4; TRBD1 aligns across 9 bases. Germline values: CDR1 GTSNPN, CDR2 SVGIG (reference sequence). The CDR3 is made up of 16 amino acids. V lost 0 bases and J lost 1; bases outside the gene matches: 4. CDR3 sequence: CAWSVTGGSAKNIQYF. As DNA, the CDR3 is TGTGCCTGGAGTGTGACAGGGGGATCCGCCAAAAACATTCAGTACTTC. The whole variable domain, filled in from reference TRBV30 and TRBJ2-4, reads SQTIHQWPATLVQPVGSPLSLECTVEGTSNPNLYWYRQAAGRGLQLLFYSVGIGQISSEVPQNLSASRPQDRQFILSSKKLLLSDSGFYLCAWSVTGGSAKNIQYFGAGTRLSVL.

V gene TRBV5-1 combines with J gene TRBJ1-1; D is possibly TRBD1 (5 bases). CDR1 is SGHRS and CDR2 is YFSETQ in the germline V gene. The V and J ends lost 5 bases and 1 base respectively, with 12 bases between them. The CDR3 spans 14 residues. The CDR3 nucleotides read TGCGCCAGCAGGAGGAGGGGCCAGAACACTGAAGCTTTCTTT. This codes for CASRRRGQNTEAFF.

This clone occurred a few times. The chain combines TRBV9 with TRBJ2-7; 8 nucleotides align to TRBD1. Losses at the gene ends were 3 bases for V and 3 bases for J; bases not matched to a gene: 2. CDR3 size: 13 residues. CDR1 SGDLS and CDR2 YYNGEE come from the germline V gene. In nucleotides, the CDR3 is TGTGCCAGCAGCGGTGGACAGGGCTACGAGCAGTACTTC. Its translation: CASSGGQGYEQYF.

This clone appeared a single time. This chain links TRBV2 with TRBJ2-5, with D possibly being TRBD1 (6 bases). The CDR3 is 14 amino acids. The germline CDR1 and CDR2 sequences are SNHLY and FYNNEI. The germline V and J ends were trimmed by 1 base and 4 bases, with 10 bases remaining between them. This chain's CDR3 is CASSEDREGETQYF. DNA for the CDR3: TGTGCCAGCAGTGAAGACAGGGAAGGAGAGACCCAGTACTTC. Complete variable domain (other parts from reference TRBV2 and TRBJ2-5): EPEVTQTPSHQVTQMGQEVILRCVPISNHLYFYWYRQILGQKVEFLVSFYNNEISEKSEIFDDQFSVERPDGSNFTLKIRSTKLEDSAMYFCASSEDREGETQYFGPGTRLLVL.

This clone has just a few counts. V is TRBV15 and J is TRBJ2-7; the match to TRBD1 covers 7 bases. Germline CDR1 is LNHNV and CDR2 is YYDKDF (reference sequence). There are 13 residues in the CDR3. V dropped 4 bases and J dropped 6; count of bases not matched to a gene: 6. The CDR3 reads CATSIRQGSEQYF. In DNA form, the CDR3 reads TGTGCCACCAGCATTCGACAGGGAAGCGAGCAGTACTTC.

The chain joins TRBV9 to TRBJ1-1; D possibly corresponds to TRBD1 (5 bases). V gave up 3 bases and J gave up 4 bases, with 10 bases separating them. The CDR3 runs to 13 residues. CDR1 and CDR2 from the germline V gene are SGDLS and YYNGEE. The CDR3 protein is CASSALGGTEAFF. CDR3 nucleotide sequence: TGTGCCAGCAGCGCCTTGGGGGGCACTGAAGCTTTCTTT.

The chain is built from TRBV7-2 and TRBJ2-7; D unclear. Looked up from germline, CDR1 is SGHTA and CDR2 is FQGNSA. V was trimmed by 1 base and J by 0 bases, leaving 13 bases between them. The CDR3 contains 16 residues. The CDR3 nucleotides are TGTGCCAGCAGCTTAGACCCTAGAGCGAGCTCCTACGAGCAGTACTTC. Amino acid sequence: CASSLDPRASSYEQYF.

The chain links TRBV15 to TRBJ2-5; a weak D match, TRBD1 (5 bases). The V and J ends lost 3 bases and 11 bases respectively, with 13 bases between them. The CDR3 extends over 12 amino acids. Germline values: CDR1 LNHNV, CDR2 YYDKDF (reference sequence). The chain's CDR3 is CATSSPGLGQYF. CDR3 DNA: TGTGCCACCAGCAGTCCAGGGTTAGGGCAGTACTTC.